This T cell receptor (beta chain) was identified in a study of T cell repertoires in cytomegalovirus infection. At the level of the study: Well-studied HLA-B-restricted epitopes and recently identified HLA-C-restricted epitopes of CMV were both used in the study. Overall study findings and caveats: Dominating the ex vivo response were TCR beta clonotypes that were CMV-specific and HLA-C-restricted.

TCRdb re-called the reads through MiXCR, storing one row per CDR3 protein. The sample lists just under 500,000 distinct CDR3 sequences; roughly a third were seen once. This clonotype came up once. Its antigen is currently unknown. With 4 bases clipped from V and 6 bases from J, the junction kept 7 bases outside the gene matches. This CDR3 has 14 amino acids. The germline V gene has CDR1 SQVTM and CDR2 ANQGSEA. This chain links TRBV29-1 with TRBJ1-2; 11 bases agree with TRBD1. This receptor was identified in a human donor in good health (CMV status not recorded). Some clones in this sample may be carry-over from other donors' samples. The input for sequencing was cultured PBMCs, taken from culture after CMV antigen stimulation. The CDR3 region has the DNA TGCAGCGTTGTGGGGGACAGGGGGGAAAATGGCTACACCTTC. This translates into CSVVGDRGENGYTF. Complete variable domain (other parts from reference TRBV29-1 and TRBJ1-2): SAVISQKPSRDICQRGTSLTIQCQVDSQVTMMFWYRQQPGQSLTLIATANQGSEATYESGFVIDKFPISRPNLTFSTLTVSNMSPEDSSIYLCSVVGDRGENGYTFGSGTRLTVV.